This T cell receptor beta chain was sequenced for a study of control samples from healthy donors and cancer patients. Profiling relied on immunoSEQ multiplex PCR, and the TCRdb table lists in-frame clones only, not all of them. The sample includes around 90,000 clones, about 82% of them seen just once. The sequence was collected from a man aged 25-40 years in good health. The sequenced sample was blood.

CDR3 sequence: CASSPAAALDTQYF. CDR3 DNA: TGCGCCAGCAGCCCCGCTGCGGCGCTGGACACGCAGTATTTT. This chain joins TRBV5-1 and TRBJ2-3; D is undetermined. The CDR3 runs 14 residues. The germline V and J ends were trimmed by 4 bases and 9 bases, with 18 bases remaining between them. CDR1 is SGHRS, CDR2 YFSETQ, per germline.